One sample yielded the 5 T cell receptor beta chains listed below, sequenced in a study of blood T cell repertoires in COVID-19. The table came from immunoSEQ multiplex PCR; TCRdb's copy has only in-frame clones and leaves some out. The sample consists of approximately 45,000 clones, roughly 84% of them appearing once. Sequenced material: peripheral blood. The receptors here all came from a human donor in a cohort sampled during active COVID-19.

The CDR3 DNA is TGTGCCAGCAGCTTATGGGACAGGGCTCCCACAGATACGCAGTATTTT. Its protein is CASSLWDRAPTDTQYF. V gene TRBV11-1 combines with J gene TRBJ2-3; 9 bases are shared with TRBD1. V shed 2 bases, J shed 2 bases, and the junction held 5 bases outside the gene matches. The CDR3 is 16 amino acids. The V gene's germline CDR1 is SGHAT and CDR2 FQDESV (reference sequence).

V usage is TRBV5-1 and J usage is TRBJ2-2, with 7 bases fitting TRBD2. This CDR3 comprises 14 residues. The junction had 4 bases not matched to a gene; V was cut back by 3 bases and J by 5 bases. Germline lookup yields CDR1 SGHRS and CDR2 YFSETQ. The CDR3 DNA reads as TGCGCCAGCAGCTCTGGGCGGGAGACCGGGGAGCTGTTTTTT. This codes for CASSSGRETGELFF.

V and J are TRBV12-3 or TRBV12-4 and TRBJ1-1, with unresolved D. This CDR3 has 13 residues. V dropped 5 bases and J dropped 4 bases, with 11 bases sitting between them. The CDR3 DNA follows: TGTGCCAGCAGTCCCCGGGTCTCCACTGAAGCTTTCTTT. Residues: CASSPRVSTEAFF.

This rearrangement joins TRBV3-1 (or the pseudogene TRBV3-2) to TRBJ2-2; D may be TRBD2 (5 bases). The germline V and J ends were trimmed by 0 bases and 0 bases, with 11 bases remaining between them. The CDR3 is made up of 17 amino acids. Germline lookup yields CDR1 LGHDT and CDR2 YNNKEL (reference sequence). The CDR3 loop is CASSQDRRLPNTGELFF. CDR3 coding DNA: TGTGCCAGCAGCCAAGATCGACGACTACCGAACACCGGGGAGCTGTTTTTT.

The chain recombines TRBV2 with TRBJ1-6; 8 nucleotides agree with TRBD1. Germline trimming cut 7 bases from V and 6 bases from J; bases unmatched to any gene: 5. The CDR3 runs to 14 residues. Germline CDR1 and CDR2: SNHLY and FYNNEI. The CDR3 DNA is TGTGCCAGCAAGGAACAGGGGGGTAATTCACCCCTCCACTTT. It translates to CASKEQGGNSPLHF.